A single sample gave rise to the 13 T cell receptor beta chains below, sequenced in a study of beta chain features in type 1 diabetes. Whole-study results and caveats: Shorter TCRB CDR3s, moderately but significantly so, were found in Type 1 diabetes patients in all four CD4+ subsets.

The antigens for these receptors are not known. Expressed TCRB transcripts got sequenced, as all isolated RNA was reverse transcribed. Generated by immunoSEQ multiplex PCR, the TCRdb table keeps only in-frame clones and is missing some. The sample contains 310,000 or so clones, around 9.3% of which appear only once. Sequencing was performed on central memory CD4+ T cells from blood. The receptor source for this set is a man aged 30 to 39 with type 1 diabetes.

The J gene is TRBJ2-7, the V gene TRBV4-3, with D possibly TRBD2 on 7 matching bases. CDR1 is LGHNA and CDR2 is YSLEER in the germline V gene. The CDR3 loop spans 17 amino acids. V gave up 1 base and J gave up 1 base, with 17 bases separating them. Here the CDR3 DNA reads TGCGCCAGCAGCCAAGCGGCCTGGGGGGGCCAATCCTACGAGCAGTACTTC. This gives the protein CASSQAAWGGQSYEQYF.

This chain joins TRBV20-1 and TRBJ2-3; D gene uncertain. V was trimmed by 0 bases and J by 7 bases, leaving 5 bases between them. This CDR3 is 11 amino acids long. Germline loops: CDR1 DFQATT, CDR2 SNEGSKA (reference sequence). In DNA form, the CDR3 reads TGCAGTGCTAGAGATCTAAATACGCAGTATTTT. Its protein product is CSARDLNTQYF.

V gene TRBV7-6 combines with J gene TRBJ2-5; 7 bases match TRBD2. The CDR3 totals 14 residues. Germline assignment: CDR1 SGHVS and CDR2 FNYEAQ. With 3 bases clipped from V and 5 bases from J, the junction kept 6 bases outside the gene matches. The chain's CDR3 is CASSFGVGGETQYF. The CDR3 nucleotides are TGTGCCAGCAGCTTCGGGGTCGGGGGGGAGACCCAGTACTTC.

This clone was seen a few times. The chain links TRBV11-2 to TRBJ2-1, with TRBD2 matching over 9 bases. V gave up 3 bases and J gave up 6 bases; unmatched junction bases: 6. CDR1 is SGHAT, CDR2 FQNNGV, per germline. The CDR3 is 15 residues long. As DNA, the CDR3 is TGTGCCAGCAGCTTTCGCGGGGGGGTGAGCAATGAGCAGTTCTTC. It is translated as CASSFRGGVSNEQFF.

This clone appeared many times. The chain employs TRBV18 and TRBJ2-7, with D perhaps assigned TRBD1 or TRBD2 (5 bases each). CDR1 is KGHSH and CDR2 is LQKENI in the germline V gene. Trimming removed 3 bases at V and 6 bases at J, with 15 bases between. The CDR3 has 14 residues. CDR3 DNA sequence: TGTGCCAGCTCACCCCGGGACGGCGAATCCGAGCAGTACTTC. It codes for CASSPRDGESEQYF.

A few counts support this clone. This sequence joins TRBV30 and TRBJ1-6; D ambiguous. The germline V and J ends were trimmed by 4 bases and 0 bases, with 10 bases remaining between them. The length of the CDR3 is 15 residues. Germline V gene sequence: CDR1 GTSNPN, CDR2 SVGIG (reference sequence). DNA for the CDR3: TGTGCCTGGATACGAGCGGGCTCCTATAATTCACCCCTCCACTTT. Translating it yields CAWIRAGSYNSPLHF.

Only a few counts were recorded for this clone. This rearrangement joins TRBV7-2 to TRBJ2-5; possibly TRBD2 for D (5 bases). CDR1 and CDR2 from the germline V gene are SGHTA and FQGNSA. The CDR3 is 15 residues long. V shed 0 bases and J shed 5 bases, with 13 bases lying between them. The CDR3 loop is CASSLADSSRETQYF. As DNA, the CDR3 is TGTGCCAGCAGCTTAGCGGATTCTAGCAGGGAGACCCAGTACTTC.

This clone was seen a handful of times. The V gene is TRBV25-1, the J gene TRBJ2-7; D tentatively reads TRBD1 or TRBD2 (5 bases each). The CDR3 totals 13 residues. Germline CDR1 is MGHDK and CDR2 is SYGVNS. V lost 5 bases to trimming and J lost 4 bases, with 12 bases between them. The CDR3 here is CASSRDLSYEQYF. CDR3 in DNA: TGTGCCAGCAGTCGGGACCTATCTTACGAGCAGTACTTC.

The chain employs TRBV9 and TRBJ2-3; 8 bases agree with TRBD1. This CDR3 spans 16 amino acids. CDR1 and CDR2 from the germline V gene are SGDLS and YYNGEE. Unmatched junction bases numbered 6, after V lost 0 bases and J lost 3 bases. The CDR3 coding sequence is TGTGCCAGCAGCGTAGGTGTCAGGGGGCAAACAGATACGCAGTATTTT. It specifies CASSVGVRGQTDTQYF. Filled out from reference TRBV9 and TRBJ2-3, the complete variable domain reads DSGVTQTPKHLITATGQRVTLRCSPRSGDLSVYWYQQSLDQGLQFLIQYYNGEERAKGNILERFSAQQFPDLHSELNLSSLELGDSALYFCASSVGVRGQTDTQYFGPGTRLTVL.

This CDR3 is CATGRGGQETQYF. As DNA, the CDR3 is TGTGCCACGGGCCGGGGAGGTCAAGAGACCCAGTACTTC. The chain couples TRBV6-6 to TRBJ2-5; tentatively, D is TRBD2 (6 bases). Trimming took off 10 bases at V and 2 bases at J, with 14 bases between the two ends. CDR1 and CDR2 from the germline V gene are MNHNY and SVGAGI (reference sequence). The CDR3 has 13 residues.

Regarding this clone: Other DNA sequences from this sample encode an identical CDR3 as well. The rearrangement joins TRBV7-2 to TRBJ2-5; D may be TRBD1 (5 bases). Trimming stripped 1 base from V and 4 bases from J, with 7 bases between. This CDR3 has 13 residues. Germline values: CDR1 SGHTA, CDR2 FQGNSA. The DNA for the CDR3 is TGTGCCAGCAGCTTAGGCCAGGGAGAGACCCAGTACTTC. Encoded protein: CASSLGQGETQYF.

This sequence joins TRBV27 and TRBJ2-2; TRBD2 matches at 7 bases. This CDR3 is 16 amino acids long. Per the germline V gene, CDR1 is MNHEY and CDR2 is SMNVEV (reference sequence). V was pared by 7 bases and J by 2 bases, with 10 bases of the junction left unmatched. CDR3 in DNA: TGTGCCAGCAAACCCAGACTAGCAGCCAACACCGGGGAGCTGTTTTTT. This codes for CASKPRLAANTGELFF.

This sequence joins TRBV11-2 and TRBJ2-7, with a weak D call TRBD2 (5 bases). Deletions cut 2 bases from V and 0 bases from J, with 8 bases between. Germline V CDR1 and CDR2: SGHAT, FQNNGV. The CDR3 covers 14 residues. In nucleotides, the CDR3 is TGTGCCAGCAGCTTACACGGGGACTCCTACGAGCAGTACTTC. Translated, it gives CASSLHGDSYEQYF.